This T cell receptor beta chain was identified in a study of blood T cell repertoires in COVID-19. About the study: Both acute and convalescent COVID-19 samples were obtained from the United States, Italy and Spain. PBMCs, B-cell-depleted T cells, or T cells were the source of the cDNA or gDNA that made up the material.

V trimming: 4 bases; J trimming: 8 bases; junction bases outside the gene matches: 8. This CDR3 is 14 amino acids long. Per germline, CDR1 SEHNR and CDR2 FQNEAQ (reference sequence). The authors' processing: Amplified reference gene primers provided the basis for estimating nucleated cell counts. The table came from immunoSEQ multiplex PCR; TCRdb's copy has only in-frame clones and leaves some out. Clonal size and the V and J genes are those of that table, whereas D and trimming came from the DNA. The sample lists 160,000 or so clones; roughly 90% were seen once. The clonotype was recovered from a man aged 55 to 70 with active or convalescent COVID-19. Sequencing was carried out using peripheral blood. The chain carries TRBV7-9 and TRBJ1-2; 9 bases match TRBD1. CDR3 in amino acids: CASSSQQGAGGYTF. CDR3 bases: TGTGCCAGCAGCTCCCAACAGGGGGCGGGAGGCTACACCTTC.